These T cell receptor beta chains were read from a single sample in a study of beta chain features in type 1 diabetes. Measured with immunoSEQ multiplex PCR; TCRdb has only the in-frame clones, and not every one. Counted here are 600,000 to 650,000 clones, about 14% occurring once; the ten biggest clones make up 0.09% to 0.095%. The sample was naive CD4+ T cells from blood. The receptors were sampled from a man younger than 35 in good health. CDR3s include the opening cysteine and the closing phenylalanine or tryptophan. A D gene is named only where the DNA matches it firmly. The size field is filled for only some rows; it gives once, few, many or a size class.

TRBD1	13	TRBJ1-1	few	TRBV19	TGTGCCAGTAGAAGGACAGGGAACACTGAAGCTTTCTTT	CASRRTGNTEAFF
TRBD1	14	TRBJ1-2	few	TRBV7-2	TGTGCCAGCAGCCCGGACAGGGGAAGCTATGGCTACACCTTC	CASSPDRGSYGYTF
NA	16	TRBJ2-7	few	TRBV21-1	TGTGCCAGCAGCAAACAAGGCCAGGGCTTACCCTACGAGCAGTACTTC	CASSKQGQGLPYEQYF
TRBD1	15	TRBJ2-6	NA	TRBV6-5	TGTGCCAGCAGACGGACAGGGACAGGGGCCAACGTCCTGACTTTC	CASRRTGTGANVLTF
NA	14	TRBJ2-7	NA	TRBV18	TGTGCCAGCTCGACCGGGACCCACACCTACGAGCAGTACTTC	CASSTGTHTYEQYF
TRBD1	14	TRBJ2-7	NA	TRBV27	TGTGCCAGCAGTTTCGGGACAGGTTCCTACGAGCAGTACTTC	CASSFGTGSYEQYF
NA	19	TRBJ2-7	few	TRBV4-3	TGCGCCAGCAGCCAAGCGGTTGGACAGTCGTTGCGATCGGGGAACGAGCAGTACTTC	CASSQAVGQSLRSGNEQYF
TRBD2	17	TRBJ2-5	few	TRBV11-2	TGTGCCAGCAGCTTAGGACCGGGACTAGCCTCAACTCAGACCCAGTACTTC	CASSLGPGLASTQTQYF
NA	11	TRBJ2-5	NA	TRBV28	TGTGCCAGCAGTTTACGAGAGACCCAGTACTTC	CASSLRETQYF
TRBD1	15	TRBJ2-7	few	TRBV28	TGTGCCAGCAGTACCCAAGGGACAGGGGGATCCGAGCAGTACTTC	CASSTQGTGGSEQYF
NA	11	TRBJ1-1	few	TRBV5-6	TGTGCCAGCAGTCGGGAAGTCGAAGCTTTCTTT	CASSREVEAFF
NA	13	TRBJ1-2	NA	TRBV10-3	TGTGCCATCAATAGAGACAGCGGCTATGGCTACACCTTC	CAINRDSGYGYTF
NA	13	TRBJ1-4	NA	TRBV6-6	TGTGCCAGCGTCGACAGGTCTAATGAAAAACTGTTTTTT	CASVDRSNEKLFF
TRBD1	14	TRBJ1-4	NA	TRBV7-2	TGTGCCAGCAGCTGGGACAGGGTTAATGAAAAACTGTTTTTT	CASSWDRVNEKLFF
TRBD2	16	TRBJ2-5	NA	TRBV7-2	TGTGCCAGCAGCCGCGACCTAGCGGGATTTTTGGAGACCCAGTACTTC	CASSRDLAGFLETQYF
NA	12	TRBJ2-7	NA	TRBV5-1	TGCGCCAGCAGCCCTTCGGACTACGAGCAGTACTTC	CASSPSDYEQYF
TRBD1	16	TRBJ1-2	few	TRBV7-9	TGTGCCAGCAGCTTAAACCCGGGACAGAGTAACTATGGCTACACCTTC	CASSLNPGQSNYGYTF
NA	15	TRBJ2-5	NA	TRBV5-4	TGTGCCAGCAGCTTGGGCCCCCTGGGACATGAGACCCAGTACTTC	CASSLGPLGHETQYF
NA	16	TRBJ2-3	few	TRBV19	TGTGCCAGTAGTAGATATCTAGCGACCAGCACAGATACGCAGTATTTT	CASSRYLATSTDTQYF
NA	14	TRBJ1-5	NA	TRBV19	TGTGCCACAGGGAGGCAGTCTGAGCGGCAGCCCCAGCATTTT	CATGRQSERQPQHF
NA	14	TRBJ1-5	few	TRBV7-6	TGTGCCAGCAGCTTAGTCGAAGCCGGTCAGCCCCAGCATTTT	CASSLVEAGQPQHF
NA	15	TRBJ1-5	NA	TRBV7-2	TGTGCCAGCAGCCTGACGGGGCAGGCTCGCCAGCCCCAGCATTTT	CASSLTGQARQPQHF
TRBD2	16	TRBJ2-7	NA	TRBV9	TGTGCCAGCAGCGTAGGGGCGGCTAGCGGGATTTACGAGCAGTACTTC	CASSVGAASGIYEQYF
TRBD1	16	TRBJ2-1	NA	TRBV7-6	TGTGCCAGCAGCTTAGAACCCCCGGGACAGAACAATGAGCAGTTCTTC	CASSLEPPGQNNEQFF
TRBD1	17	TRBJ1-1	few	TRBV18	TGTGCCAGCTCACCCAGGGGGGATCAAATACTGAACACTGAAGCTTTCTTT	CASSPRGDQILNTEAFF
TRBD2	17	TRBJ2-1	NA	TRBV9	TGTGCCAGCAGCGGGGGTGGAGCGGGGAGCTCCTACAATGAGCAGTTCTTC	CASSGGGAGSSYNEQFF
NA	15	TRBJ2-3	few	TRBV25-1	TGTGCCAGCAGTGGTCAGCGATACGGCACAGATACGCAGTATTTT	CASSGQRYGTDTQYF
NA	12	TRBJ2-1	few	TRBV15	TGTGCCACCAGCATACCAGGGTATGAGCAGTTCTTC	CATSIPGYEQFF
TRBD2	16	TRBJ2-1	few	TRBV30	TGTGCCTGGAGGAGGGGACTAGCGGGGGTAAAGAATGAGCAGTTCTTC	CAWRRGLAGVKNEQFF
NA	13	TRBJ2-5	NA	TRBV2	TGTGCCAGCAGTGAAGGTGGCGGGCTGACCCAGTACTTC	CASSEGGGLTQYF
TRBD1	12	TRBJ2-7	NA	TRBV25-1	TGTGCCAGCAGTGAATATGGGGACAGGGTAGGTTTC	CASSEYGDRVGF